Detailed here is one TCR beta chain. No antigen is known for it. The entry originates in a study of post-analysis software for immune sequencing data. The wider study: Disease courses included relapsing-remitting, secondary progressive and progressive-relapsing multiple sclerosis.

Study observations and caveats: F-measure co-clustering was strong for batch-matched samples. There were five TRBV segments more frequent in patients than controls, and TRBV5-6, TRBV5-1 and TRBV20-1 were among them. People with multiple sclerosis had a significantly lower normalized Chao1 diversity than controls did.

Every TCR beta cDNA library bore unique molecular identifiers. From about 0.98 to 11 million T cells, 500,000 or so cDNA molecules were obtained. Each CDR3 protein is one row after TCRdb ran MiXCR on the PCR reads. In the table there are about 430,000 distinct CDR3 sequences, 35% to 45% of which are singletons. The V gene end was trimmed by 4 bases and the J gene end by 11 bases; junction bases not matched to a gene: 9. There are 13 residues in the CDR3. Germline loops: CDR1 SGDLS, CDR2 YYNGEE. V gene TRBV9 combines with J gene TRBJ2-5; 9 bases agree with TRBD1. Sequenced input: blood. The TCR comes from a girl between 2 and 10 years old with multiple sclerosis. CDR3 DNA sequence: TGTGCCAGCAGCCGGGACAGGGCAAATGAGCAGTACTTC. This translates into CASSRDRANEQYF. The entire variable domain, with the rest obtained from reference TRBV9 and TRBJ2-5, is as follows: DSGVTQTPKHLITATGQRVTLRCSPRSGDLSVYWYQQSLDQGLQFLIQYYNGEERAKGNILERFSAQQFPDLHSELNLSSLELGDSALYFCASSRDRANEQYFGPGTRLLVL.